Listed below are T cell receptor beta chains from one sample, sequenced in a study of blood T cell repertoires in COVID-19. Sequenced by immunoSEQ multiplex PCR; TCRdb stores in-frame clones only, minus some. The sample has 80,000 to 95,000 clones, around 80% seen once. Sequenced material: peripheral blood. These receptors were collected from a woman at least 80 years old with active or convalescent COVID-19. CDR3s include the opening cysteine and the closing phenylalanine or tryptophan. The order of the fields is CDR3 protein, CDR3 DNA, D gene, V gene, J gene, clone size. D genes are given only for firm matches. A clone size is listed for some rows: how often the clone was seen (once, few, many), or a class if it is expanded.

CDR3: CASSDSGGAYNEQFF
DNA: TGTGCCAGCAGTGACAGCGGGGGGGCGTACAATGAGCAGTTCTTC
D: TRBD2
V: TRBV6-1
J: TRBJ2-1
size: many

CDR3: CASSQDFRGWSDTQYF
DNA: TGCGCCAGCAGCCAAGATTTCAGGGGGTGGTCAGATACGCAGTATTTT
D: TRBD1
V: TRBV4-3
J: TRBJ2-3
size: -

CDR3: CARRGRSGGPTDTQYF
DNA: TGCGCCCGCAGGGGGAGGAGCGGGGGGCCGACAGATACGCAGTATTTT
D: TRBD2
V: TRBV5-1
J: TRBJ2-3
size: -

CDR3: CASRPAGTGGKTQYF
DNA: TGTGCCAGCAGACCGGCCGGGACAGGAGGGAAGACCCAGTACTTC
D: TRBD1
V: TRBV7-6
J: TRBJ2-5
size: -

CDR3: CASSGGLAGGIGYNEQFF
DNA: TGTGCCAGCAGCGGGGGACTAGCGGGGGGTATAGGATACAATGAGCAGTTCTTC
D: TRBD2
V: TRBV3-1/TRBV3-2
J: TRBJ2-1
size: -

CDR3: CAKGRGDETQYF
DNA: TGTGCCAAAGGTCGGGGTGACGAGACCCAGTACTTC
D: -
V: TRBV10-3
J: TRBJ2-5
size: -

CDR3: CASSSRDRANTGELFF
DNA: TGTGCCAGCAGCTCTCGGGACAGGGCGAACACCGGGGAGCTGTTTTTT
D: TRBD1
V: TRBV5-6
J: TRBJ2-2
size: -

CDR3: CSASWGQGRGPYF
DNA: TGCAGTGCTAGTTGGGGACAGGGGCGAGGTCCGTACTTC
D: TRBD1
V: TRBV20-1
J: TRBJ2-7
size: -

CDR3: CAWSRGDQPQHF
DNA: TGTGCCTGGAGCCGGGGGGATCAGCCCCAGCATTTT
D: -
V: TRBV30
J: TRBJ1-5
size: -

CDR3: CASSLVLARGEQFF
DNA: TGTGCCAGCAGCTTAGTGCTAGCGAGAGGTGAGCAGTTCTTC
D: -
V: TRBV7-9
J: TRBJ2-1
size: -

CDR3: CATSRWLAGGLETQYF
DNA: TGTGCCACCAGCAGATGGCTAGCGGGGGGGCTAGAGACCCAGTACTTC
D: TRBD2
V: TRBV15
J: TRBJ2-5
size: few

CDR3: CASSQDAAGGEQYF
DNA: TGTGCCAGCAGCCAAGATGCCGCAGGGGGTGAGCAGTACTTC
D: TRBD1
V: TRBV3-1/TRBV3-2
J: TRBJ2-7
size: -

CDR3: CASSLGFTGGLNTEAFF
DNA: TGCGCCAGCAGCTTGGGGTTTACGGGGGGCCTCAACACTGAAGCTTTCTTT
D: -
V: TRBV5-1
J: TRBJ1-1
size: once

CDR3: CASSLGAGLDTQYF
DNA: TGCGCCAGCAGCTTAGGAGCGGGGTTAGATACGCAGTATTTT
D: TRBD2
V: TRBV5-1
J: TRBJ2-3
size: -

CDR3: CSVDGGPGANVLTF
DNA: TGCAGCGTTGATGGGGGCCCTGGGGCCAACGTCCTGACTTTC
D: -
V: TRBV29-1
J: TRBJ2-6
size: -

CDR3: CASSLSQGSEQYF
DNA: TGCGCCAGCAGCTTGTCACAGGGGTCCGAGCAGTACTTC
D: TRBD1
V: TRBV5-1
J: TRBJ2-7
size: -

CDR3: CASSMGAPNYGYTF
DNA: TGTGCCAGCAGTATGGGGGCCCCTAACTATGGCTACACCTTC
D: -
V: TRBV6-5
J: TRBJ1-2
size: -

CDR3: CASSSRTANTEAFF
DNA: TGTGCCAGCAGTTCAAGGACAGCGAACACTGAAGCTTTCTTT
D: -
V: TRBV27
J: TRBJ1-1
size: many

CDR3: CASSFGGDGELFF
DNA: TGTGCCAGCAGCTTCGGGGGGGACGGGGAGCTGTTTTTT
D: TRBD2
V: TRBV2
J: TRBJ2-2
size: -

CDR3: CASSHGGSSYEQYF
DNA: TGTGCCAGCAGCCACGGGGGGTCCTCCTACGAGCAGTACTTC
D: TRBD2
V: TRBV4-2
J: TRBJ2-7
size: -

CDR3: CASSSGLAGRNEQFF
DNA: TGTGCCAGCAGCTCGGGACTAGCGGGTCGCAATGAGCAGTTCTTC
D: TRBD2
V: TRBV13
J: TRBJ2-1
size: -

CDR3: CASSLDWDRGHETQYF
DNA: TGCGCCAGCAGCCTGGACTGGGACAGGGGGCACGAGACCCAGTACTTC
D: TRBD1
V: TRBV4-3
J: TRBJ2-5
size: -

CDR3: CASSKGQGADTEAFF
DNA: TGCGCCAGCAGCAAGGGACAGGGGGCAGACACTGAAGCTTTCTTT
D: TRBD1
V: TRBV5-1
J: TRBJ1-1
size: -

CDR3: CASSPTSGQAYYGYTF
DNA: TGTGCCAGCAGCCCCACCTCGGGACAGGCTTACTATGGCTACACCTTC
D: TRBD1
V: TRBV13
J: TRBJ1-2
size: once

CDR3: CASSIDSQGEAFF
DNA: TGTGCCAGTAGTATAGATTCCCAGGGGGAAGCTTTCTTT
D: -
V: TRBV19
J: TRBJ1-1
size: once

CDR3: CASSPPLGLAALEQYF
DNA: TGTGCCAGCAGCCCCCCCCTGGGACTAGCGGCTCTCGAGCAGTACTTC
D: TRBD2
V: TRBV7-9
J: TRBJ2-7
size: -

CDR3: CASRLQGWYEQYF
DNA: TGTGCCAGCAGACTACAGGGGTGGTACGAGCAGTACTTC
D: TRBD1
V: TRBV2
J: TRBJ2-7
size: few

CDR3: CASTVAGGNGETQYF
DNA: TGCGCCAGCACCGTTGCGGGGGGCAACGGTGAGACCCAGTACTTC
D: TRBD2
V: TRBV5-1
J: TRBJ2-5
size: few

CDR3: CASSVPQSTGRYEQYF
DNA: TGTGCCAGCAGTGTTCCCCAGAGCACAGGGCGATACGAGCAGTACTTC
D: -
V: TRBV25-1
J: TRBJ2-7
size: -

CDR3: CASLEFSSYNSPLHF
DNA: TGTGCCAGCCTCGAGTTTAGCTCCTATAATTCACCCCTCCACTTT
D: -
V: TRBV6-6
J: TRBJ1-6
size: once

CDR3: CASSQDYGGGSNEQFF
DNA: TGCGCCAGCAGCCAAGATTATGGCGGGGGAAGCAATGAGCAGTTCTTC
D: TRBD2
V: TRBV4-3
J: TRBJ2-1
size: once

CDR3: CASSLKAGGREAFF
DNA: TGCGCCAGCAGCTTAAAGGCCGGGGGACGGGAAGCTTTCTTT
D: -
V: TRBV5-1
J: TRBJ1-1
size: -

CDR3: CASSDSSRLRDNEQFF
DNA: TGTGCCAGCAGTGACTCTAGTCGTCTCCGGGACAATGAGCAGTTCTTC
D: -
V: TRBV6-4
J: TRBJ2-1
size: -

CDR3: CSVAFAVGTQETQYF
DNA: TGCAGCGTTGCCTTCGCGGTGGGGACACAAGAGACCCAGTACTTC
D: -
V: TRBV29-1
J: TRBJ2-5
size: -

CDR3: CASSYGVRDNEQFF
DNA: TGTGCCAGCAGTTACGGGGTAAGGGACAATGAGCAGTTCTTC
D: -
V: TRBV27
J: TRBJ2-1
size: -

CDR3: CASSQALLYEQYF
DNA: TGCGCCAGCAGCCAAGCCCTACTATACGAGCAGTACTTC
D: -
V: TRBV4-1
J: TRBJ2-7
size: -

CDR3: CASSYYLDSSYEQYF
DNA: TGTGCCAGCAGTTACTATCTGGACAGTTCCTACGAGCAGTACTTC
D: -
V: TRBV6-2/TRBV6-3
J: TRBJ2-7
size: once

CDR3: CASTRTGSIYLHF
DNA: TGTGCCAGCACCCGGACAGGCAGTATTTACCTCCACTTT
D: TRBD1
V: TRBV6-5
J: TRBJ1-6
size: -

CDR3: CASSLVVSNGYTF
DNA: TGTGCCAGCAGCTTAGTTGTTAGCAATGGCTACACCTTC
D: -
V: TRBV7-9
J: TRBJ1-2
size: -

CDR3: CASSSSTGIGFQGYTF
DNA: -
D: -
V: TRBV27
J: TRBJ1-2
size: -

CDR3: CASNLRGSETQYF
DNA: TGTGCCAGTAATCTCCGGGGAAGTGAGACCCAGTACTTC
D: -
V: TRBV19
J: TRBJ2-5
size: -

CDR3: CAWSLQGSNQPQHF
DNA: TGTGCCTGGAGTTTGCAGGGGTCAAATCAGCCCCAGCATTTT
D: -
V: TRBV30
J: TRBJ1-5
size: -

CDR3: CASSQNPSGGEKLFF
DNA: TGCGCCAGCAGCCAAAACCCATCGGGTGGTGAAAAACTGTTTTTT
D: -
V: TRBV4-3
J: TRBJ1-4
size: once

CDR3: CASSVGRGLLRTEAFF
DNA: TGTGCCAGCAGCGTAGGTCGGGGTTTGCTGCGCACTGAAGCTTTCTTT
D: -
V: TRBV5-4
J: TRBJ1-1
size: -

CDR3: CASSYRGREKLFF
DNA: TGTGCCAGCAGCTATAGAGGGCGTGAAAAACTGTTTTTT
D: -
V: TRBV11-1
J: TRBJ1-4
size: -

CDR3: CAISESSGNSPLHF
DNA: TGTGCCATCAGTGAGTCGTCAGGGAACTCACCCCTCCACTTT
D: -
V: TRBV10-3
J: TRBJ1-6
size: -

CDR3: CASSDAGAANTGELFF
DNA: TGTGCCAGCAGCGACGCAGGGGCAGCGAACACCGGGGAGCTGTTTTTT
D: -
V: TRBV9
J: TRBJ2-2
size: -

CDR3: CASAGWGRRETEAFF
DNA: TGTGCCAGCGCGGGCTGGGGGCGCAGGGAAACTGAAGCTTTCTTT
D: -
V: TRBV28
J: TRBJ1-1
size: -

CDR3: CASSQGLAGGLTQYF
DNA: TGTGCCAGCAGCCAGGGACTAGCGGGGGGCTTGACCCAGTACTTC
D: TRBD2
V: TRBV7-2
J: TRBJ2-5
size: -

CDR3: CASSSGGLYEQYF
DNA: TGTGCCAGCAGTTCGGGGGGTCTCTACGAGCAGTACTTC
D: TRBD2
V: TRBV28
J: TRBJ2-7
size: -

CDR3: CASSWGQFNEQFF
DNA: TGTGCCAGCAGCTGGGGACAATTCAATGAGCAGTTCTTC
D: -
V: TRBV7-2
J: TRBJ2-1
size: -

CDR3: CASSPKPRAGNTGELFF
DNA: TGTGCCAGCAGCCCTAAGCCCAGGGCAGGCAACACCGGGGAGCTGTTTTTT
D: -
V: TRBV5-8
J: TRBJ2-2
size: -

CDR3: CATSAGDEQYF
DNA: TGTGCCACCTCGGCAGGGGACGAGCAGTACTTC
D: -
V: TRBV24-1
J: TRBJ2-7
size: -

CDR3: CASSLQAFSNQPQHF
DNA: TGTGCCAGTAGTCTTCAGGCATTCAGCAATCAGCCCCAGCATTTT
D: -
V: TRBV19
J: TRBJ1-5
size: -